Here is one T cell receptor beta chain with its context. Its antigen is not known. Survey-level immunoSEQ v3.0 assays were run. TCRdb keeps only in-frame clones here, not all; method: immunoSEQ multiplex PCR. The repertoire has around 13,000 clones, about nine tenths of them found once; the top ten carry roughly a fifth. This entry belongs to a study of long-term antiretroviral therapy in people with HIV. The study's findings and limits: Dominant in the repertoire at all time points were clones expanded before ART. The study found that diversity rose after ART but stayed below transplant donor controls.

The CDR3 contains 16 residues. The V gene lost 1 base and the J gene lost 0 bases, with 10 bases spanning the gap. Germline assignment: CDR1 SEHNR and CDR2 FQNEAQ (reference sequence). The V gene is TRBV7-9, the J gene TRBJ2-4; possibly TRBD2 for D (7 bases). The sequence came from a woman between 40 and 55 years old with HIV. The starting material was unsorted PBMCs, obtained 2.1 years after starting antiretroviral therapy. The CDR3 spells CASSLGGGLAKNIQYF. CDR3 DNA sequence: TGTGCCAGCAGCTTAGGGGGGGGCCTAGCCAAAAACATTCAGTACTTC.